This is a list of T cell receptor beta chains from one sample in a study of T cells in Graves' hyperthyroidism and ophthalmopathy. TCRdb passed the multiplex PCR reads through MiXCR, listing each CDR3 protein once. The data contain around 500,000 distinct CDR3 sequences, 14% of them singletons. Material: blood. The receptors derive from a woman between 18 and 30 years old with Graves' hyperthyroidism. Each CDR3 is given with its conserved first and last residue. The order of the fields is J gene, D gene, CDR3 length, V gene, clone size, CDR3 protein, CDR3 DNA. A D gene is named only where the DNA matches it firmly. Size is stated for part of the rows, as once, few or many counts, or as a class when the clone is expanded.

J: TRBJ2-1; D: NA; length: 15; V: TRBV3-1; size: few; CDR3: CASSQVGRNYNEQFF; DNA: TGTGCCAGCAGCCAAGTGGGCAGAAACTACAATGAGCAGTTCTTC
J: TRBJ2-1; D: NA; length: 20; V: TRBV13; size: NA; CDR3: CASSPPGGLPEGSSYNEQFF; DNA: TGTGCCAGCAGCCCCCCCGGGGGACTTCCCGAGGGGAGCTCCTACAATGAGCAGTTCTTC
J: TRBJ1-5; D: NA; length: 16; V: TRBV5-1; size: NA; CDR3: CASSFPAERSNQPQHF; DNA: TGCGCCAGCAGCTTTCCGGCAGAGCGGAGCAATCAGCCCCAGCATTTT
J: TRBJ2-1; D: NA; length: 14; V: TRBV11-2; size: many; CDR3: CASSAGTVYNEQFF; DNA: TGTGCCAGCAGCGCGGGGACAGTTTACAATGAGCAGTTCTTC
J: TRBJ2-1; D: TRBD2; length: 15; V: TRBV11-2; size: many; CDR3: CASSPPGGRHNEQFF; DNA: TGTGCCAGCAGCCCCCCGGGGGGGAGGCACAATGAGCAGTTCTTC
J: TRBJ2-2; D: NA; length: 15; V: TRBV24-1; size: few; CDR3: CATSDLDEPTGELFF; DNA: TGTGCCACCAGTGATTTGGACGAACCCACCGGGGAGCTGTTTTTT
J: TRBJ1-1; D: NA; length: 13; V: TRBV7-3; size: many; CDR3: CASSLQRGTEAFF; DNA: TGTGCCAGCAGCTTACAGAGAGGCACTGAAGCTTTCTTT
J: TRBJ2-1; D: NA; length: 13; V: TRBV5-4; size: NA; CDR3: CASSALVGPEQFF; DNA: TGTGCCAGCAGCGCGCTGGTAGGTCCGGAGCAGTTCTTC
J: TRBJ2-5; D: TRBD2; length: 19; V: TRBV28; size: many; CDR3: CASSSPLMRVAGIQETQYF; DNA: TGTGCCAGCAGTTCCCCCCTGATGCGAGTAGCGGGGATACAAGAGACCCAGTACTTC
J: TRBJ1-5; D: TRBD1; length: 14; V: TRBV5-1; size: NA; CDR3: CASSLTGGDQPQHF; DNA: TGCGCCAGCAGCCTGACAGGGGGCGACCAGCCCCAGCATTTT
J: TRBJ2-1; D: NA; length: 10; V: TRBV18; size: NA; CDR3: CASGGYEQFF; DNA: TGTGCCAGCGGGGGGTATGAGCAGTTCTTC
J: TRBJ1-4; D: NA; length: 14; V: TRBV6-2/TRBV6-3; size: NA; CDR3: CASSFIATNEKLFF; DNA: TGTGCCAGCAGCTTTATAGCAACTAATGAAAAACTGTTTTTT
J: TRBJ2-7; D: NA; length: 13; V: TRBV7-2; size: once; CDR3: CASRDILGGEQYF; DNA: TGTGCCAGCAGAGACATCCTAGGAGGCGAGCAGTACTTC
J: TRBJ2-1; D: TRBD2; length: 15; V: TRBV24-1; size: many; CDR3: CATSDLTSGKYEQFF; DNA: TGTGCCACCAGTGATTTGACTAGCGGGAAGTATGAGCAGTTCTTC
J: TRBJ2-1; D: TRBD2; length: 17; V: TRBV9; size: many; CDR3: CASSPQGGSGRIYEQFF; DNA: TGTGCCAGCAGCCCCCAAGGGGGTAGCGGGAGGATCTATGAGCAGTTCTTC
J: TRBJ2-3; D: NA; length: 13; V: TRBV2; size: many; CDR3: CASGTGATDTQYF; DNA: TGTGCCAGCGGGACGGGAGCTACAGATACGCAGTATTTT
J: TRBJ1-2; D: TRBD1; length: 15; V: TRBV29-1; size: NA; CDR3: CSVAQFRTGAYGYTF; DNA: TGCAGCGTTGCCCAGTTCAGGACAGGGGCATATGGCTACACCTTC
J: TRBJ1-4; D: NA; length: 14; V: TRBV27; size: many; CDR3: CASSRTATNEKLFF; DNA: TGTGCCAGCAGTCGGACAGCAACTAATGAAAAACTGTTTTTT
J: TRBJ2-1; D: NA; length: 16; V: TRBV7-6; size: few; CDR3: CASSLAAHGVYNEQFF; DNA: TGTGCCAGCAGCTTAGCGGCTCATGGGGTCTACAATGAGCAGTTCTTC
J: TRBJ2-1; D: NA; length: 12; V: TRBV9; size: many; CDR3: CASSVAGDEQFF; DNA: TGTGCCAGCAGCGTAGCTGGTGATGAGCAGTTCTTC
J: TRBJ2-2; D: TRBD2; length: 17; V: TRBV9; size: many; CDR3: CASSQTGTSGRTGELFF; DNA: TGTGCCAGCAGCCAAACCGGGACTAGCGGGAGAACCGGGGAGCTGTTTTTT
J: TRBJ1-1; D: NA; length: 15; V: TRBV5-4; size: NA; CDR3: CASSLVLGEGTEAFF; DNA: TGTGCCAGCAGCTTGGTTCTGGGGGAGGGCACTGAAGCTTTCTTT
J: TRBJ2-6; D: TRBD1; length: 17; V: TRBV3-1; size: NA; CDR3: CASSQGSRGPGANVLTF; DNA: TGTGCCAGCAGCCAAGGATCGAGGGGGCCTGGGGCCAACGTCCTGACTTTC
J: TRBJ1-4; D: NA; length: 11; V: TRBV20-1; size: many; CDR3: CSASFDEKLFF; DNA: TGCAGTGCTTCGTTCGATGAAAAACTGTTTTTT
J: TRBJ2-7; D: TRBD1; length: 13; V: TRBV7-9; size: many; CDR3: CASSFRQGDEQYF; DNA: TGTGCCAGCAGCTTCCGACAGGGTGACGAGCAGTACTTC
J: TRBJ1-5; D: NA; length: 17; V: TRBV20-1; size: NA; CDR3: CSARDLSRAGENQPQHF; DNA: TGCAGTGCTAGAGATCTCTCTCGGGCAGGGGAAAATCAGCCCCAGCATTTT
J: TRBJ2-3; D: TRBD2; length: 15; V: TRBV20-1; size: NA; CDR3: CSAVHPSGSPDTQYF; DNA: TGCAGTGCCGTACACCCTAGCGGGAGTCCAGATACGCAGTATTTT
J: TRBJ1-3; D: NA; length: 17; V: TRBV3-1; size: many; CDR3: CASSRAGTGNSGNTIYF; DNA: TGTGCCAGCAGTCGCGCCGGGACGGGGAACTCTGGAAACACCATATATTTT
J: TRBJ2-6; D: TRBD1; length: 17; V: TRBV6-1; size: many; CDR3: CASTLSTGGSGANVPTF; DNA: TGTGCCAGCACCCTTTCGACAGGGGGCTCTGGGGCCAACGTCCCGACTTTC
J: TRBJ1-1; D: NA; length: 13; V: TRBV5-1; size: many; CDR3: CASSQQVDTEAFF; DNA: TGCGCCAGCAGCCAACAGGTGGACACTGAAGCTTTCTTT
J: TRBJ2-5; D: NA; length: 13; V: TRBV3-1; size: many; CDR3: CASSPWRGPALNF; DNA: TGTGCCAGCAGCCCCTGGAGGGGCCCTGCGCTGAACTTC
J: TRBJ2-3; D: NA; length: 17; V: TRBV7-6; size: NA; CDR3: CASSLTSSRAATDTQYF; DNA: TGTGCCAGCAGCTTAACGTCTAGTCGGGCTGCCACAGATACGCAGTATTTT